Listed below are T cell receptor beta chains from one sample, sequenced in a study of blood T cell repertoires in COVID-19. The protocol was immunoSEQ multiplex PCR, while the TCRdb copy is restricted to in-frame clones and leaves out a portion. The repertoire includes 85,000 to 120,000 clones, roughly two thirds of them detected once, and less than 1% sits in the top ten. Sequencing was performed on peripheral blood. The receptors were sampled from a human donor with acute or convalescent COVID-19. The donor label of this sample is uncertain. The CDR3 runs from the conserved cysteine through the conserved F or W. D genes are given only for firm matches. Only part of the rows carry a size: once, few, many, or a class if the clone is expanded.

V gene	clone size	D gene	J gene	CDR3 protein	CDR3 DNA
TRBV30	-	-	TRBJ1-1	CAWRGRGRTEAFF	TGTGCCTGGAGGGGTCGGGGGAGGACTGAAGCTTTCTTT
TRBV28	few	TRBD1	TRBJ1-1	CASRLQGAPGAFF	TGTGCCAGCAGATTACAGGGGGCTCCGGGAGCTTTCTTT
TRBV13	-	TRBD1	TRBJ1-2	CASSLDRGYGYTF	TGTGCCAGCAGCCTGGACAGGGGCTATGGCTACACCTTC
TRBV6-1	-	-	TRBJ1-1	CASSEQGNIEAFF	TGTGCCAGCAGTGAACAGGGGAATATTGAAGCTTTCTTT
TRBV13	-	-	TRBJ1-1	CASSLSLGGAFF	TGTGCCAGCAGCTTAAGTTTGGGAGGAGCTTTCTTT
TRBV18	-	-	TRBJ1-5	CASSPGGPNQPQHF	TGTGCCAGCTCACCGGGAGGTCCCAATCAGCCCCAGCATTTT
TRBV7-9	-	-	TRBJ1-2	CASGSGGVGGYTF	TGTGCCAGCGGGTCGGGAGGGGTCGGAGGCTACACCTTC
TRBV7-9	few	TRBD1	TRBJ2-3	CASSSTRGQGASDTQYF	TGTGCCAGCAGCTCAACGAGGGGCCAGGGGGCATCAGATACGCAGTATTTT
TRBV9	once	-	TRBJ1-1	CASSVAGSMNTEAFF	TGTGCCAGCAGCGTAGCGGGTTCCATGAACACTGAAGCTTTCTTT
TRBV11-2	-	-	TRBJ2-7	CASSLEAGATYEQYF	TGTGCCAGCAGCTTAGAGGCAGGTGCTACCTACGAGCAGTACTTC
TRBV5-1	few	TRBD1	TRBJ1-2	CASSTDRGLYGYTF	TGCGCCAGCAGCACGGACAGGGGGCTCTATGGCTACACCTTC
TRBV4-1	once	-	TRBJ1-2	CATSSVQDVGYGYTF	TGCGCCACATCCAGTGTCCAGGATGTTGGCTATGGCTACACCTTC
TRBV7-9	-	-	TRBJ1-1	CASSLQENTEAFF	TGTGCCAGCAGCTTACAGGAGAACACTGAAGCTTTCTTT
TRBV6-5	few	TRBD1	TRBJ2-7	CASSYSSLRDRVEQYF	TGTGCCAGCAGTTACTCGTCACTCCGGGACAGGGTCGAGCAGTACTTC
TRBV9	-	TRBD1	TRBJ2-6	CASRPGQGSSGANVLTF	TGTGCCAGCAGACCGGGACAGGGGTCATCTGGGGCCAACGTCCTGACTTTC
TRBV10-2	-	-	TRBJ1-2	CASSESGTYGYTF	TGCGCCAGCAGTGAGTCTGGGACTTATGGCTACACCTTC
TRBV24-1	-	-	TRBJ2-2	CATSDLSFPGQPNTGELFF	TGTGCCACCAGTGATCTCTCTTTCCCGGGACAACCGAACACCGGGGAGCTGTTTTTT
TRBV5-1	-	TRBD2	TRBJ2-7	CASSFASGGYSYEQYF	TGCGCCAGCAGCTTCGCTAGCGGGGGGTACTCCTACGAGCAGTACTTC
TRBV14	few	-	TRBJ2-1	CASSQGGLAYNEQFF	TGTGCCAGCAGCCAAGGAGGGTTAGCCTACAATGAGCAGTTCTTC
TRBV7-9	-	-	TRBJ1-4	CASSRPLTASNEKLFF	TGTGCCAGCAGCCGCCCACTGACAGCTTCTAATGAAAAACTGTTTTTT
TRBV18	-	-	TRBJ2-5	CASSPGPGETQYF	TGTGCCAGCTCCCCGGGCCCGGGGGAGACCCAGTACTTC
TRBV2	-	-	TRBJ1-5	CASSEGSAQPQHF	TGTGCCAGCAGTGAAGGAAGCGCTCAGCCCCAGCATTTT
TRBV19	many	-	TRBJ1-1	CASSMHRANTEAFF	TGTGCCAGTAGTATGCACAGGGCGAACACTGAAGCTTTCTTT
TRBV5-1	-	-	TRBJ2-3	CASSLLAASTDTQYF	TGCGCCAGCAGCTTGCTAGCAGCGAGCACAGATACGCAGTATTTT
TRBV5-1	-	-	TRBJ1-4	CASSKNRAINEKLFF	TGCGCCAGCAGCAAAAACAGGGCCATTAATGAAAAACTGTTTTTT
TRBV20-1	-	-	TRBJ1-1	CSAPEGSAAFF	TGCAGTGCCCCGGAGGGTTCGGCAGCTTTCTTT
TRBV9	-	TRBD1	TRBJ2-6	CASSDRVRGANVLTF	TGTGCCAGCAGTGACAGGGTCCGTGGGGCCAACGTCCTGACTTTC
TRBV7-9	-	-	TRBJ1-2	CASSLTLGGGYGYTF	TGTGCCAGCAGCTTAACCCTAGGGGGTGGCTATGGCTACACCTTC
TRBV7-9	-	-	TRBJ2-6	CASSPDSHSGANVLTF	TGTGCCAGCAGCCCAGACAGCCACTCTGGGGCCAACGTCCTGACTTTC
TRBV5-5	-	-	TRBJ1-4	CASSIGAVSEKLFF	TGTGCCAGCAGCATTGGAGCGGTGTCTGAAAAACTGTTTTTT
TRBV19	-	-	TRBJ1-5	CASSKAGLGSNQPQHF	TGTGCCAGTAGTAAGGCGGGGTTGGGAAGCAATCAGCCCCAGCATTTT
TRBV7-9	-	TRBD1	TRBJ1-2	CASSPPGTVGHLGYTF	TGTGCCAGCAGCCCACCCGGGACAGTCGGCCATCTAGGCTACACCTTC
TRBV6-5	many	-	TRBJ1-2	CASSYDRTYGYTF	TGTGCCAGCAGTTACGACAGAACCTATGGCTACACCTTC
TRBV6-5	-	-	TRBJ2-3	CASSYKYTQYF	TGTGCCAGCAGTTATAAATATACGCAGTATTTT
TRBV3-1/TRBV3-2	once	-	TRBJ1-2	CASSQGTVYGYTF	TGTGCCAGCAGCCAAGGGACAGTCTATGGCTACACCTTC